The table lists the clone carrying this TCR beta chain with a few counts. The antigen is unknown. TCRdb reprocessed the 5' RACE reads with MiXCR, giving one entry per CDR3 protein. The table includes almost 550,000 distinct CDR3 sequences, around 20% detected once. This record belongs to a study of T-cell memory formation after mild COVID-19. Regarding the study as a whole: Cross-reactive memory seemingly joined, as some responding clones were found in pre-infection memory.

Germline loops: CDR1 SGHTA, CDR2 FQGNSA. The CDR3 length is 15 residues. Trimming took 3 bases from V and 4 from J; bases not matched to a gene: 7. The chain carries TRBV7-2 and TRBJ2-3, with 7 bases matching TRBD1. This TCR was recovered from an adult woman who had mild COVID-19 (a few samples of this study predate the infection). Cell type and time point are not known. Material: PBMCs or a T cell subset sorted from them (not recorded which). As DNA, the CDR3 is TGTGCCAGCAGCTTCCACGGGACAGAAGCAGATACGCAGTATTTT. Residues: CASSFHGTEADTQYF. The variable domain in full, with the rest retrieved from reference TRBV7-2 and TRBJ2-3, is GAGVSQSPSNKVTEKGKDVELRCDPISGHTALYWYRQSLGQGLEFLIYFQGNSAPDKSGLPSDRFSAERTGGSVSTLTIQRTQQEDSAVYLCASSFHGTEADTQYFGPGTRLTVL.